Listed here are 27 T cell receptor beta chains from one sample, sequenced in a study of T cells after yellow fever vaccination. TCRdb recomputed calls from the 5' RACE reads with MiXCR, one row per CDR3 protein. This table holds around 300,000 distinct CDR3 sequences, 13% found once. The sample consisted of CD4+ T cells sorted from PBMCs, taken 45 days after the yellow fever booster vaccination. The receptors come from a young man who received the YFV17D yellow fever vaccine.

The chain couples TRBV3-1 to TRBJ2-5, with a possible D match to TRBD1 (6 bases). Germline V lookup: CDR1 LGHDT, CDR2 YNNKEL (reference sequence). The CDR3 length is 15 residues. Trimming took 2 bases from V and 7 from J, leaving 17 bases between them. In DNA form, the CDR3 reads TGTGCCAGCAGCCAACCTTTTTCAGGGGTATGGACCCAGTACTTC. As protein: CASSQPFSGVWTQYF.

V usage is TRBV12-3 or TRBV12-4 and J usage is TRBJ2-7; D is perhaps TRBD2 (5 bases). This CDR3 is 13 amino acids long. Trimming shortened V by 2 bases and J by 6 bases, and 11 bases separated the two germline ends. In DNA form, the CDR3 reads TGTGCCAGCAGTTTACGTATAGCGTCCGAGCAGTACTTC. The encoded protein is CASSLRIASEQYF.

This chain links TRBV20-1 with TRBJ2-1; maybe TRBD2 (5 bases). From germline, CDR1 is DFQATT and CDR2 SNEGSKA (reference sequence). V shed 3 bases and J shed 8 bases, with 17 bases lying between them. The CDR3 runs 14 residues. The CDR3 nucleotides read TGCAGTGCTAGCCGGTCCGCTAGCTCCGATGAGCAGTTCTTC. Protein: CSASRSASSDEQFF.

This clonotype came up a few times. This chain joins TRBV20-1 and TRBJ2-3, with 8 nucleotides matching TRBD2. The CDR3 totals 15 residues. The germline CDR1 and CDR2 sequences are DFQATT and SNEGSKA (reference sequence). CDR3 nucleotide sequence: TGCGTAGTCGGGGGGGGAGCATGGGGCACAGATACGCAGTATTTT. As protein: CVVGGGAWGTDTQYF.

This rearrangement joins TRBV4-3 to TRBJ2-3; 8 bases align to TRBD2. The CDR3 covers 17 residues. Germline V CDR1 and CDR2: LGHNA, YSLEER. The J segment lost 2 bases and the V segment lost 3 bases, leaving 10 bases of the junction unmatched. The CDR3, as DNA: TGCGCCAGCAGCCAGCTAAAGGATAGCGGGGCCACAGATACGCAGTATTTT. It codes for CASSQLKDSGATDTQYF.

This clonotype has a handful of counts. V usage is TRBV6-1 and J usage is TRBJ2-7, with TRBD2 as a possible D gene (6 bases). The germline V gene has CDR1 MNHNS and CDR2 SASEGT. CDR3 length: 14 residues. V was cut by 5 bases and J by 3 bases, with 14 bases left in between. This CDR3 reads CASSQGLAHYEQYF. The CDR3 DNA sequence: TGTGCCAGCAGTCAGGGACTTGCCCACTACGAGCAGTACTTC.

This clonotype was counted a few times. The chain has TRBV20-1 and TRBJ2-2; TRBD2 is a possible D gene (5 bases). This CDR3 has 15 residues. Germline assignment: CDR1 DFQATT and CDR2 SNEGSKA (reference sequence). V lost 3 bases and J lost 3, with 14 bases in between. The CDR3 protein is CSASGGVRDTGELFF. CDR3 DNA: TGCAGTGCTAGTGGTGGGGTGAGGGACACCGGGGAGCTGTTTTTT.

This clonotype was detected only a few times. The CDR3 reads CASSRGDSSYNEQFF. The CDR3 DNA follows: TGTGCCAGCTCACGTGGAGATAGCTCCTACAATGAGCAGTTCTTC. The J gene is TRBJ2-1, the V gene TRBV18; D not resolved. V lost 4 bases, J lost 0 bases, and 10 bases lay in between. The germline V gene encodes CDR1 KGHSH and CDR2 LQKENI. CDR3 length equals 15 residues.

The table lists this clonotype with many counts. CDR3 amino acids: CASSYGVGVSTEAFF. In nucleotides, the CDR3 is TGTGCCAGCAGTTACGGCGTGGGGGTTAGCACTGAAGCTTTCTTT. This chain connects TRBV6-5 to TRBJ1-1; D is possibly TRBD1 (5 bases). Germline CDR1 reads MNHEY; CDR2 reads SVGAGI. The CDR3 sequence is 15 residues long. The V and J ends lost 2 bases and 4 bases respectively, with 14 bases between them.

The chain employs TRBV11-2 and TRBJ2-1, with no clear D. The ends were cut back, 1 base at V and 2 bases at J, with 9 bases in the middle. The germline CDR1 and CDR2 sequences are SGHAT and FQNNGV. The CDR3 has 15 residues. CDR3 residues: CASSLVVLAYNEQFF. The CDR3, as DNA: TGTGCCAGCAGCTTAGTCGTCCTAGCCTACAATGAGCAGTTCTTC. Using reference TRBV11-2 and TRBJ2-1 for the parts outside the CDR3, the full variable domain is EAGVAQSPRYKIIEKRQSVAFWCNPISGHATLYWYQQILGQGPKLLIQFQNNGVVDDSQLPKDRFSAERLKGVDSTLKIQPAKLEDSAVYLCASSLVVLAYNEQFFGPGTRLTVL.

This clonotype has a handful of counts. The chain links TRBV5-1 to TRBJ2-1; D gene ambiguous. Germline CDR1 SGHRS, CDR2 YFSETQ. V was clipped by 3 bases and J by 2 bases, with 12 bases between them. The CDR3 sequence is 15 residues long. The CDR3 region has the DNA TGCGCCAGCAGCTCCCCTGGTCGCCCCTACAATGAGCAGTTCTTC. Its protein product is CASSSPGRPYNEQFF.

The CDR3 spells CASTLERAYSGANVLTF. The DNA of the CDR3 is TGTGCCAGCACTTTAGAACGGGCTTACTCTGGGGCCAACGTCCTGACTTTC. V is TRBV6-5 and J is TRBJ2-6; no reliable D call. The V end lost 7 bases, the J end lost 0 bases, and 16 bases lay between the germline ends. Per the germline V gene, CDR1 is MNHEY and CDR2 is SVGAGI. This CDR3 is 17 amino acids long.

This clonotype has only a few counts. CDR3 in DNA: TGTGCCAGCAGCCCCAGGGGGTTTAACTATGGCTACACCTTC. This codes for CASSPRGFNYGYTF. J is TRBJ1-2 and V is TRBV12-3 or TRBV12-4, with TRBD1 matching over 7 bases. The J segment lost 1 base and the V segment lost 6 bases, leaving 5 bases of the junction unmatched. The CDR3 is 14 residues long.

This clonotype was found a few times. The chain combines TRBV10-3 with TRBJ2-7; D gene uncertain. V lost 0 bases and J 4 bases, leaving 13 bases between the germline ends. This CDR3 has 15 residues. CDR1 ENHRY and CDR2 SYGVKD come from the germline V gene. The CDR3 DNA follows: TGTGCCATCAGTGAGTCGAAGCTTGCGAGTTACGAGCAGTACTTC. It codes for CAISESKLASYEQYF.

This clonotype was observed a few times. The chain uses TRBV5-6 and TRBJ2-6; D is unresolved. Germline assignment: CDR1 SGHDT and CDR2 YYEEEE. The length of the CDR3 is 18 residues. V gave up 4 bases and J gave up 0 bases, with 17 bases separating them. The CDR3 reads CASSQDGLGSSGANVLTF. The CDR3 DNA reads as TGTGCCAGCAGCCAGGACGGTTTGGGGTCCTCTGGGGCCAACGTCCTGACTTTC.

This clonotype was found many times. The V and J genes are TRBV7-2 and TRBJ2-7; TRBD2 matches 15 bases. The CDR3 sequence is 17 residues long. Germline CDR1 SGHTA, CDR2 FQGNSA. With 6 bases clipped from V and 0 bases from J, the junction kept 6 bases outside the gene matches. The CDR3 loop reads CASSTRTSGRVSYEQYF. In DNA form, the CDR3 reads TGTGCCAGCAGTACCAGGACTAGCGGGAGGGTCTCCTACGAGCAGTACTTC. The whole variable domain, filled in from reference TRBV7-2 and TRBJ2-7, reads GAGVSQSPSNKVTEKGKDVELRCDPISGHTALYWYRQSLGQGLEFLIYFQGNSAPDKSGLPSDRFSAERTGGSVSTLTIQRTQQEDSAVYLCASSTRTSGRVSYEQYFGPGTRLTVT.

This clonotype was seen a handful of times. This sequence joins TRBV5-1 and TRBJ2-3; 8 bases agree with TRBD2. The CDR3 spans 15 residues. The germline V gene encodes CDR1 SGHRS and CDR2 YFSETQ. With 5 bases clipped from V and 2 bases from J, the junction kept 7 bases outside the gene matches. The CDR3 DNA follows: TGCGCCAGCAGGGTTACTAGCGGATTCACAGATACGCAGTATTTT. Encoded protein: CASRVTSGFTDTQYF.

There are a few counts of this clonotype. The rearrangement joins TRBV20-1 to TRBJ2-5; D might be TRBD1 (5 bases). Germline lookup yields CDR1 DFQATT and CDR2 SNEGSKA (reference sequence). The V end was cut by 5 bases, the J end by 3 bases, with 16 bases between. This CDR3 is built from 14 residues. CDR3 DNA sequence: TGCAGTGCTCGAAGGGGCCGCACTGAAGAGACCCAGTACTTC. Translating it yields CSARRGRTEETQYF.

This clonotype has a handful of counts. The CDR3 sequence is CASRGTSYADTQYF. CDR3 in DNA: TGTGCCAGCAGAGGGACTAGCTACGCAGATACGCAGTATTTT. The chain is built from TRBV28 and TRBJ2-3; 9 bases are a match to TRBD2. The CDR3 sequence is 14 residues long. With 6 bases clipped from V and 4 bases from J, the junction kept 5 bases outside the gene matches. The germline CDR1 and CDR2 sequences are MDHEN and SYDVKM.

This clonotype was observed a few times. This chain's CDR3 is CSVHGTSETQYF. DNA of the CDR3: TGCAGCGTCCATGGGACTTCTGAGACCCAGTACTTC. The rearrangement links TRBV29-1 to TRBJ2-5; D is possibly TRBD2 (6 bases). The germline V and J ends were trimmed by 6 bases and 5 bases, with 13 bases remaining between them. The CDR3 totals 12 residues. Per the germline V gene, CDR1 is SQVTM and CDR2 is ANQGSEA. The entire variable domain, with the rest obtained from reference TRBV29-1 and TRBJ2-5, is as follows: SAVISQKPSRDICQRGTSLTIQCQVDSQVTMMFWYRQQPGQSLTLIATANQGSEATYESGFVIDKFPISRPNLTFSTLTVSNMSPEDSSIYLCSVHGTSETQYFGPGTRLLVL.

In its sample, this clonotype was seen a few times. V is TRBV7-9 and J is TRBJ1-1; possible D gene TRBD1, 5 bases. V gave up 3 bases and J gave up 10 bases, with 9 bases separating them. The germline gives CDR1 SEHNR, CDR2 FQNEAQ (reference sequence). CDR3 length: 11 residues. The CDR3 nucleotides read TGTGCCAGCAGCTTGGATGGGGCAGCTTTCTTT. It translates to CASSLDGAAFF.

The DNA for the CDR3 is TGTGCCAGCAGGCCGGGACTCGTGACCGATACGCAGTATTTT. Its protein product is CASRPGLVTDTQYF. The chain carries TRBV2 and TRBJ2-3; TRBD2 is a possible D gene (6 bases). The V and J ends lost 6 bases and 6 bases respectively, with 16 bases between them. Germline lookup yields CDR1 SNHLY and CDR2 FYNNEI. CDR3 size: 14 residues.

This clonotype was counted between two and nine times. V usage is TRBV10-3 and J usage is TRBJ2-7; D may be TRBD1 (6 bases). Trimming removed 9 bases from V and 5 bases from J, with 14 bases in between. Germline CDR1 is ENHRY and CDR2 is SYGVKD. This CDR3 is built from 12 residues. Here the CDR3 reads CAMSTGPNEQYF. The DNA of the CDR3 is TGTGCCATGAGTACAGGGCCCAACGAGCAGTACTTC.

The chain recombines TRBV3-1 with TRBJ2-2; TRBD2 matches 14 bases. With V trimmed by 9 bases and J by 3 bases, 3 bases remained unmatched. This CDR3 spans 15 amino acids. From germline, CDR1 is LGHDT and CDR2 YNNKEL (reference sequence). CDR3 sequence: CASRLAGGDTGELFF. The CDR3 coding sequence is TGTGCCAGTCGACTAGCGGGAGGGGACACCGGGGAGCTGTTTTTT. Together with reference TRBV3-1 and TRBJ2-2, the CDR3 gives the full variable domain: DTAVSQTPKYLVTQMGNDKSIKCEQNLGHDTMYWYKQDSKKFLKIMFSYNNKELIINETVPNRFSPKSPDKAHLNLHINSLELGDSAVYFCASRLAGGDTGELFFGEGSRLTVL.

V is TRBV5-1 and J is TRBJ2-5; possibly TRBD1 or TRBD2 for D (5 bases each). The V end was cut by 4 bases, the J end by 5 bases, with 9 bases between. This CDR3 comprises 12 residues. Germline lookup yields CDR1 SGHRS and CDR2 YFSETQ. CDR3: CASSPEGETQYF. In DNA form, the CDR3 reads TGCGCCAGCAGCCCTGAGGGGGAGACCCAGTACTTC.

This clonotype was observed a few times. This sequence joins TRBV6-2 or TRBV6-3 and TRBJ2-7, with TRBD1 identical over 7 bases. CDR1 MNHEY and CDR2 SVGEGT come from the germline V gene. With V trimmed by 6 bases and J by 3 bases, 11 bases remained unmatched. The CDR3 extends over 15 amino acids. This chain's CDR3 is CASRPRQGSFYEQYF. CDR3 bases: TGTGCCAGCAGACCAAGACAGGGAAGCTTCTACGAGCAGTACTTC.

The rearrangement joins TRBV15 to TRBJ2-1, with 7 bases fitting TRBD1. V lost 2 bases to trimming and J lost 9 bases; unmatched junction nucleotides: 4. This CDR3 region has 13 residues. CDR1 and CDR2 from the germline V gene are LNHNV and YYDKDF (reference sequence). The CDR3 here is CATSRKTGTEQFF. In nucleotides, the CDR3 is TGTGCCACCAGCAGAAAGACAGGGACTGAGCAGTTCTTC. Looking up the rest from reference TRBV15 and TRBJ2-1 gives the full variable domain: DAMVIQNPRYQVTQFGKPVTLSCSQTLNHNVMYWYQQKSSQAPKLLFHYYDKDFNNEADTPDNFQSRRPNTSFCFLDIRSPGLGDTAMYLCATSRKTGTEQFFGPGTRLTVL.